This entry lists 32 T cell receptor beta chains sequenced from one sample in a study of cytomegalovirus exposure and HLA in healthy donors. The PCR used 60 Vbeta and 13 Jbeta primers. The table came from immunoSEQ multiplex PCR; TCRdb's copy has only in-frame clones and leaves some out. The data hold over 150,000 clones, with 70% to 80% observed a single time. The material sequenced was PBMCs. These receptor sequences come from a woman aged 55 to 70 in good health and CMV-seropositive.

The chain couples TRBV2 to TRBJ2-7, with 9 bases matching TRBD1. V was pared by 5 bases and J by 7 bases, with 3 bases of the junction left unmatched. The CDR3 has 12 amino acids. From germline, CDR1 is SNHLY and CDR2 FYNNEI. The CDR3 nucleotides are TGTGCCAGCAGTCATGGACAGGGGGAGCAGTACTTC. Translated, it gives CASSHGQGEQYF. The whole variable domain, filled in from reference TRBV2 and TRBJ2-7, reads EPEVTQTPSHQVTQMGQEVILRCVPISNHLYFYWYRQILGQKVEFLVSFYNNEISEKSEIFDDQFSVERPDGSNFTLKIRSTKLEDSAMYFCASSHGQGEQYFGPGTRLTVT.

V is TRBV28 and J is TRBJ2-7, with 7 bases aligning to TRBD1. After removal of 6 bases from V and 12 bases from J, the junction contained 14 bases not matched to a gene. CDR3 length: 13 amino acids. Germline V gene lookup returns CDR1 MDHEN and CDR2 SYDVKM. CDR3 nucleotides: TGTGCCAGCAGCCTACGACAGGGTGTAAAGTGGTACTTC. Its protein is CASSLRQGVKWYF.

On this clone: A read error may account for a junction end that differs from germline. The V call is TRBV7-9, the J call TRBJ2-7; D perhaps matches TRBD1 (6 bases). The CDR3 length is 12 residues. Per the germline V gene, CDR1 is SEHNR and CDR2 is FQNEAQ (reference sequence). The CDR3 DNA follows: TGTTCCAGCAGCCTAACAGGGAACGAGCAGTACTTC. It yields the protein CSSSLTGNEQYF. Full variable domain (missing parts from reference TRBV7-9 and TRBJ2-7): DTGVSQNPRHKITKRGQNVTFRCDPISEHNRLYWYRQTLGQGPEFLTYFQNEAQLEKSRLLSDRFSAERPKGSFSTLEIQRTEQGDSAMYLCSSSLTGNEQYFGPGTRLTVT.

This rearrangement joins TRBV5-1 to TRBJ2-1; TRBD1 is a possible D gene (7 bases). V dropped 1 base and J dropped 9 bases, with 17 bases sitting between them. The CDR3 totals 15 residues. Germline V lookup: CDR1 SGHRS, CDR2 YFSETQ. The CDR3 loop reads CASSLRQGGIGEQFF. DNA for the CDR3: TGCGCCAGCAGCTTGAGGCAGGGGGGTATCGGTGAGCAGTTCTTC.

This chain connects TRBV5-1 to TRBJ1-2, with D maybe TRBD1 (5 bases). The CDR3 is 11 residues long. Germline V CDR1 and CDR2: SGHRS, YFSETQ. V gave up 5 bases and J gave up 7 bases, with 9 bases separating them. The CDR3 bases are TGCGCCAGCAGGGACGGGGGTGGCTACACCTTC. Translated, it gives CASRDGGGYTF.

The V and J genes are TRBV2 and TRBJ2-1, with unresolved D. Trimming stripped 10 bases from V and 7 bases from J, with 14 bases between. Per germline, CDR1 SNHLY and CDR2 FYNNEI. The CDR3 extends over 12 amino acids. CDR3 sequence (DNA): TGTGCCAAACAGACAACTCGGAATGAGCAGTTCTTC. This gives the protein CAKQTTRNEQFF. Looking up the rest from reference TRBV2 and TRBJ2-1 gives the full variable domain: EPEVTQTPSHQVTQMGQEVILRCVPISNHLYFYWYRQILGQKVEFLVSFYNNEISEKSEIFDDQFSVERPDGSNFTLKIRSTKLEDSAMYFCAKQTTRNEQFFGPGTRLTVL.

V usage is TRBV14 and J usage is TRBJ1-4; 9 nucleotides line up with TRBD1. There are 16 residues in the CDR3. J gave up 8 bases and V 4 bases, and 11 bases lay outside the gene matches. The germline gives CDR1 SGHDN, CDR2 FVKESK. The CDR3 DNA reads TGTGCCAGCAGCCGAGGGGGACAGGGAATAGGAGAAAAACTGTTTTTT. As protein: CASSRGGQGIGEKLFF.

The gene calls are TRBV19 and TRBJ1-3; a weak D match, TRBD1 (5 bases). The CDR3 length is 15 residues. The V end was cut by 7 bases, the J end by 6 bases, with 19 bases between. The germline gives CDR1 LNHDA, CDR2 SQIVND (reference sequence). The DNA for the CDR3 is TGTGCCAGTACCCTTGATATAGGGGTGGTAAACACCATATATTTT. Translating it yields CASTLDIGVVNTIYF.

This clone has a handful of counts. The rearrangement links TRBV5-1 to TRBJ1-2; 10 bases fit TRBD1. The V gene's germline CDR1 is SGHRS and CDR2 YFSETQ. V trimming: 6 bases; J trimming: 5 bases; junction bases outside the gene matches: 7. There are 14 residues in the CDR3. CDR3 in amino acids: CASTTTGGGYGYTF. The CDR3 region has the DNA TGCGCCAGCACCACGACAGGGGGCGGGTATGGCTACACCTTC.

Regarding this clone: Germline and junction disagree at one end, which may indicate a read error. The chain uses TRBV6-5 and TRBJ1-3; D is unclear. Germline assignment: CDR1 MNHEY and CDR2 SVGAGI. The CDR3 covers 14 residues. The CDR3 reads CTSSYGETGNTIYF. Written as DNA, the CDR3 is TGTACCAGCAGTTACGGGGAGACTGGAAACACCATATATTTT.

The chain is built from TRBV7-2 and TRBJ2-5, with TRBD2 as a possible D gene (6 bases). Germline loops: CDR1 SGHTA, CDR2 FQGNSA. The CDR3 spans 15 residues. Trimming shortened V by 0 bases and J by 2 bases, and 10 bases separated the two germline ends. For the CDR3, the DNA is TGTGCCAGCAGCTTAGCGGCGACTAGACAAGAGACCCAGTACTTC. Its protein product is CASSLAATRQETQYF.

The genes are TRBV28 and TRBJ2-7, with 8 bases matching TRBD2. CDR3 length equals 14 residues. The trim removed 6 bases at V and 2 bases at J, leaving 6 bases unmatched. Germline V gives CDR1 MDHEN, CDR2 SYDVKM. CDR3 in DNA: TGTGCCAGCAGCGGACTAGCAATGACCTACGAGCAGTACTTC. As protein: CASSGLAMTYEQYF. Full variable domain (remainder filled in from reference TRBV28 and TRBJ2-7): DVKVTQSSRYLVKRTGEKVFLECVQDMDHENMFWYRQDPGLGLRLIYFSYDVKMKEKGDIPEGYSVSREKKERFSLILESASTNQTSMYLCASSGLAMTYEQYFGPGTRLTVT.

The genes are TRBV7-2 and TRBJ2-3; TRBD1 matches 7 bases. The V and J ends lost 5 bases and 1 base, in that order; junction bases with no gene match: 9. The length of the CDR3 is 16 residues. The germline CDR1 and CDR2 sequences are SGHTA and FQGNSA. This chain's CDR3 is CASSPRQGKGTDTQYF. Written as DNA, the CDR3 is TGTGCCAGCAGCCCCCGACAGGGTAAAGGCACAGATACGCAGTATTTT.

The CDR3 loop is CATSRDRGTNEKLFF. The CDR3 DNA sequence: TGTGCCACCAGCAGAGACAGGGGAACTAATGAAAAACTGTTTTTT. The chain is built from TRBV15 and TRBJ1-4; D possibly corresponds to TRBD1 (6 bases). Germline CDR1 LNHNV, CDR2 YYDKDF (reference sequence). The V end was cut by 0 bases, the J end by 1 base, with 6 bases between. There are 15 residues in the CDR3. Variable domain in full (rest from reference TRBV15 and TRBJ1-4): DAMVIQNPRYQVTQFGKPVTLSCSQTLNHNVMYWYQQKSSQAPKLLFHYYDKDFNNEADTPDNFQSRRPNTSFCFLDIRSPGLGDTAMYLCATSRDRGTNEKLFFGSGTQLSVL.

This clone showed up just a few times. The CDR3 DNA reads TGTGCCACCAGCAGAGAGGCGGGGCGACGGGCGAATGAAAAACTGTTTTTT. Translation gives CATSREAGRRANEKLFF. The V call is TRBV15, the J call TRBJ1-4; D perhaps matches TRBD1 (5 bases). The ends were cut back, 0 bases at V and 5 bases at J, with 16 bases in the middle. CDR1 and CDR2 (germline): LNHNV, YYDKDF (reference sequence). CDR3 length equals 17 residues.

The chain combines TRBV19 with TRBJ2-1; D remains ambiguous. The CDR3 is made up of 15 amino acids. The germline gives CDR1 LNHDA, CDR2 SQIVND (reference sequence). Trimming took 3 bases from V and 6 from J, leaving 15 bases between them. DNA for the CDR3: TGTGCCAGTAGTATTCAGACTCAGCTGGGCAATGAGCAGTTCTTC. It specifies CASSIQTQLGNEQFF.

CDR3 protein: CASSQGVTGPTGELFF. The CDR3 nucleotides are TGCGCCAGCAGCCAAGGGGTGACAGGGCCCACCGGGGAGCTGTTTTTT. This chain connects TRBV4-1 to TRBJ2-2; 7 bases map to TRBD1. Germline CDR1 is MGHRA and CDR2 is YSYEKL. J gave up 4 bases and V 1 base, and 6 bases lay outside the gene matches. The CDR3 is 16 residues long.

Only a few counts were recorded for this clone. DNA for the CDR3: TGTGCCAGTGGACAGAGCAATCAGCCCCAGCATTTT. This translates into CASGQSNQPQHF. The chain has TRBV9 and TRBJ1-5, with D possibly matching TRBD1 (6 bases). V was shortened by 8 bases and J by 1 base, with 7 bases between the two germline ends. Germline V gene data show CDR1 as SGDLS and CDR2 as YYNGEE. This CDR3 is 12 amino acids long.

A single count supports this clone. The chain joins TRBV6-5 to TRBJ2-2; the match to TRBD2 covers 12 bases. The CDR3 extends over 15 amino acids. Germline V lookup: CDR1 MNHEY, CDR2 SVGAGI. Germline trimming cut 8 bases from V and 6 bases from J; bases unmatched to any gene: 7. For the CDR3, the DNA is TGTGCCAGCGGACCTCTAGCGGGGGGGGCCGGGGAGCTGTTTTTT. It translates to CASGPLAGGAGELFF.

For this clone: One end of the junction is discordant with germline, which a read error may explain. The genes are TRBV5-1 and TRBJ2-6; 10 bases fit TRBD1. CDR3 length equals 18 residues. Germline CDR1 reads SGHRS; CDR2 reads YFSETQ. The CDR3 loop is CASSLAGTGASGANGLTF. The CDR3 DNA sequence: TGCGCCAGCAGCTTGGCCGGGACAGGGGCTTCTGGGGCCAACGGCCTGACTTTC.

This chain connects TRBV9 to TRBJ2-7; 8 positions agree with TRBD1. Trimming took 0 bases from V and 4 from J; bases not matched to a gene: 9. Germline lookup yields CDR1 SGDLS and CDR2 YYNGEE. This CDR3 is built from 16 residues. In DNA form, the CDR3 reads TGTGCCAGCAGCGTAGGCGGGACAGGTTTATTGTACGAGCAGTACTTC. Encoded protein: CASSVGGTGLLYEQYF.

CDR3 coding DNA: TGTGCCAGCAGCGTAGACACAGCATTTTACTATGGCTACACCTTC. Its protein is CASSVDTAFYYGYTF. The V call is TRBV9, the J call TRBJ1-2; D is uncertain. This CDR3 has 15 residues. Germline CDR1 reads SGDLS; CDR2 reads YYNGEE. The V end lost 0 bases, the J end lost 3 bases, and 12 bases lay between the germline ends. Based on the CDR3 plus reference TRBV9 and TRBJ1-2, the full variable domain is DSGVTQTPKHLITATGQRVTLRCSPRSGDLSVYWYQQSLDQGLQFLIQYYNGEERAKGNILERFSAQQFPDLHSELNLSSLELGDSALYFCASSVDTAFYYGYTFGSGTRLTVV.

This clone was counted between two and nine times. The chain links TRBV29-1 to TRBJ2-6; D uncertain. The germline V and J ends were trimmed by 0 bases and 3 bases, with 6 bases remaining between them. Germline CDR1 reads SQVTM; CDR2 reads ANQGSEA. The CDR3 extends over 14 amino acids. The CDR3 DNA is TGCAGCGTTGAAGATGGCCTTGGGGCCAACGTCCTGACTTTC. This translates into CSVEDGLGANVLTF.

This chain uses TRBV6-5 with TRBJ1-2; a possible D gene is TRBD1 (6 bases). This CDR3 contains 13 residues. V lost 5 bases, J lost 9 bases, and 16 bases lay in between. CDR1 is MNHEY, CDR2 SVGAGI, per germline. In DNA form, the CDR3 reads TGTGCCAGCAGTACTCACTCAGGGGACCGCTACACCTTC. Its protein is CASSTHSGDRYTF.

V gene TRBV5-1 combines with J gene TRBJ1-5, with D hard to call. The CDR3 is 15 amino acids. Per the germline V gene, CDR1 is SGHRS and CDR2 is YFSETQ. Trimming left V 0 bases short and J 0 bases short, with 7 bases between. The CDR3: CASSLGGSSNQPQHF. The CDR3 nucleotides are TGCGCCAGCAGCTTGGGAGGTAGTAGCAATCAGCCCCAGCATTTT.

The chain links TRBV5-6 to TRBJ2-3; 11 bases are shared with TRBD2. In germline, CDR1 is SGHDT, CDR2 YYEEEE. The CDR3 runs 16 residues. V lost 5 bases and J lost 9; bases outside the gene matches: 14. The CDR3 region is CASSFSGGAPVETQYF. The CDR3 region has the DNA TGTGCCAGCAGTTTTAGCGGGGGGGCCCCCGTGGAGACGCAGTATTTT. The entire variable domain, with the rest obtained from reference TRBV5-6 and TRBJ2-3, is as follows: DAGVTQSPTHLIKTRGQQVTLRCSPKSGHDTVSWYQQALGQGPQFIFQYYEEEERQRGNFPDRFSGHQFPNYSSELNVNALLLGDSALYLCASSFSGGAPVETQYFGPGTRLTVL.

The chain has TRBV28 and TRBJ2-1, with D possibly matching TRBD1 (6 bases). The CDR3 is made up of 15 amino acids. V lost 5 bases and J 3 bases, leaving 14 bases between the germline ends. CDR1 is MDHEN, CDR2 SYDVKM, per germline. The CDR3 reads CASSPNVQGYNEQFF. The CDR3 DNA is TGTGCCAGCAGTCCTAATGTACAGGGCTACAATGAGCAGTTCTTC.

Written as DNA, the CDR3 is TGTGCCAGCAGTTTATCCAGGGGAGGAAACACCATATATTTT. Translating it yields CASSLSRGGNTIYF. The rearrangement links TRBV6-5 to TRBJ1-3, with D possibly being TRBD1 (6 bases). V was shortened by 4 bases and J by 4 bases, with 11 bases between the two germline ends. The CDR3 has 14 amino acids. Looked up from germline, CDR1 is MNHEY and CDR2 is SVGAGI.

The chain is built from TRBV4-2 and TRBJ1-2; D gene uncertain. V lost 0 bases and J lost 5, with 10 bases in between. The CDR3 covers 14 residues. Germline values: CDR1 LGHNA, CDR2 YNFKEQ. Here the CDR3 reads CASSQDLRSYGYTF. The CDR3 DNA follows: TGTGCCAGCAGCCAAGATCTCAGGTCATATGGCTACACCTTC.

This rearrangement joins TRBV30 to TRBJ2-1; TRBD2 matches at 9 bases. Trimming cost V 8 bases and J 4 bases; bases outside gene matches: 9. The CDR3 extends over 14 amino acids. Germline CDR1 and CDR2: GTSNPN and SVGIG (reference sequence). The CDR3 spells CAGKRLAEYNEQFF. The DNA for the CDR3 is TGTGCCGGAAAGAGACTAGCGGAATACAATGAGCAGTTCTTC. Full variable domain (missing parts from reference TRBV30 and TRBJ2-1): SQTIHQWPATLVQPVGSPLSLECTVEGTSNPNLYWYRQAAGRGLQLLFYSVGIGQISSEVPQNLSASRPQDRQFILSSKKLLLSDSGFYLCAGKRLAEYNEQFFGPGTRLTVL.

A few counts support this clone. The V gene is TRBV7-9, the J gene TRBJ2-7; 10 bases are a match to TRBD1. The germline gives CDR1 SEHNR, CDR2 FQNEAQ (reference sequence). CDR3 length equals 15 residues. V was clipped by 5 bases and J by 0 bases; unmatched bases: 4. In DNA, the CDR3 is TGTGCCAGCAGCCGAGGACAGGGGGTCTCCTACGAGCAGTACTTC. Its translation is CASSRGQGVSYEQYF.

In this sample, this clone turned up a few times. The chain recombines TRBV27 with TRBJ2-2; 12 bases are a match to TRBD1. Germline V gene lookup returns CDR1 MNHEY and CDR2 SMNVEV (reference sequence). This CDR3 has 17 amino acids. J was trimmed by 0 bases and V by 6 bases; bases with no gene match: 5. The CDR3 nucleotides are TGTGCCAGCAGCCTCCGGGACAGGGGGCCGAACACCGGGGAGCTGTTTTTT. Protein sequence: CASSLRDRGPNTGELFF.